A selection of T cell receptor beta chains follows, all from one sample in a study of breast tumors, draining lymph nodes, adjacent tissues. TCRdb processed the multiplex PCR reads anew with MiXCR; each CDR3 protein has one entry. The data contain over 200,000 distinct CDR3 sequences, less than 40% of them singletons. Material for sequencing was axillary lymph node tissue. Receptors were obtained from a female donor with breast cancer. Some clones in this sample may be carry-over from other donors' samples. Both conserved end residues are part of each CDR3. A D gene is named only where the DNA matches it firmly. Part of the rows lack a size; the others show once, few, many or a class for expanded clones.

TRBD1	TRBV19	TRBJ1-4	-	TGTGCCAGTACCTTCGGGGACAGCTCTGAAAAACTGTTTTTT	CASTFGDSSEKLFF
-	TRBV13	TRBJ2-1	-	TGTGCCAGCAGCTTAGGTTCGAGCTCCTACAATGAGCAGTTCTTC	CASSLGSSSYNEQFF
TRBD2	TRBV27	TRBJ2-3	-	TGTGCCAGCAGTCCGTGGACTAGCGGGTACACAGATACGCAGTATTTT	CASSPWTSGYTDTQYF
-	TRBV7-8	TRBJ1-1	-	TGTGCCAGCAGCTTAGTGGCAGCTGAAGCTTTCTTT	CASSLVAAEAFF
TRBD1	TRBV29-1	TRBJ2-2	many	TGCAGCGTTGGGGGACAGGGTCGGACCGGGGAGCTGTTTTTT	CSVGGQGRTGELFF
-	TRBV20-1	TRBJ2-3	-	TGCAGTGCTAGAGTCCCGCCACGCACAGATACGCAGTATTTT	CSARVPPRTDTQYF
TRBD2	TRBV5-1	TRBJ2-2	many	TGCGCCAGCAGCCTCGGACTAGCGGTTACCGGGGAGCTGTTTTTT	CASSLGLAVTGELFF
-	TRBV2	TRBJ2-1	many	TGTGCCAGCAGTGGGGGCTCCTACAATGAGCAGTTCTTC	CASSGGSYNEQFF
-	TRBV20-1	TRBJ1-2	many	TGCAGTGCTAGAGATCGGAGGGTGTCTAACTATGGCTACACCTTC	CSARDRRVSNYGYTF
-	TRBV28	TRBJ1-2	few	TGTGCCAGCAGTTTACTGGGATTTAACTATGGCTACACCTTC	CASSLLGFNYGYTF
-	TRBV20-1	TRBJ2-7	-	TGCAGTGCTAGTGGGAGAGGGAGCCTGACCTACGAGCAGTACTTC	CSASGRGSLTYEQYF
-	TRBV9	TRBJ2-1	many	TGTGCCAGCAGTCGGACCCTTGGTTCCTACAATGAGCAGTTCTTC	CASSRTLGSYNEQFF
TRBD1	TRBV12-3/TRBV12-4	TRBJ1-6	many	TGTGCCAGCAGTTTAGGGACAGGCGTTTCACCCCTCCACTTT	CASSLGTGVSPLHF
-	TRBV2	TRBJ1-5	-	TGTGCCAGCAGCGGGGGGCTTAGGAATCAGCCCCAGCATTTT	CASSGGLRNQPQHF
-	TRBV6-2/TRBV6-3	TRBJ1-2	few	TGTGCCAGCTGGCAGGGGAACTATGGCTACACCTTC	CASWQGNYGYTF
-	TRBV3-1	TRBJ2-7	-	TGTGCCAGCTATAGAACAGGTCCACGTCGAAGGTACGAGCAGTGCTTC	CASYRTGPRRRYEQCF
TRBD2	TRBV5-1	TRBJ2-5	once	TGCGCCAGCAGCACCGCCACCGGGACTAGCGGAGAGACCCAGTACTTC	CASSTATGTSGETQYF
TRBD2	TRBV14	TRBJ2-7	-	TGTGCCAGCAGCAGGACTAGCAACGAGCAGTACTTC	CASSRTSNEQYF
TRBD2	TRBV6-6	TRBJ2-7	many	TGTGCCAGCACCCAGGCGGGGGGGATATACGAGCAGTACTTC	CASTQAGGIYEQYF
-	TRBV5-1	TRBJ2-5	few	TGCGCCAGCAGCTCGGGGGCAGGTGGCCAAGAGACCCAGTACTTC	CASSSGAGGQETQYF
TRBD1	TRBV5-1	TRBJ1-6	many	TGCGCCAGCAGCTTGGGAGGACAGGAAGATTCACCCCTCCACTTT	CASSLGGQEDSPLHF
-	TRBV9	TRBJ2-1	-	TGTGCCAGCAGCGTAGAGGGGTTCGGGAGAGCGGACAATGAGCAGTTCTTC	CASSVEGFGRADNEQFF
TRBD2	TRBV5-1	TRBJ2-3	many	TGCGCCAGCAGCTTGGTACTAGCGGGAGGCGGCGATACGCAGTATTTT	CASSLVLAGGGDTQYF
-	TRBV19	TRBJ1-1	-	TGTGCCAGTAGTCCCCCGTTCGACTCGGCTGAAGCTTTCTTT	CASSPPFDSAEAFF
-	TRBV6-6	TRBJ2-1	many	TGTGCCAGCAGTAGCCTCGGGAGCCCCTACAATGAGCAGTTCTTC	CASSSLGSPYNEQFF
-	TRBV27	TRBJ2-7	-	TGTGCCAGCAGTTCCCCATGGACCGGTACCTACGAGCAGTACTTC	CASSSPWTGTYEQYF
TRBD1	TRBV6-6	TRBJ1-2	-	TGTGCCAGCAGTTACTCGAAGGCCAGACAGGGGGAATATGGCTACACCTTC	CASSYSKARQGEYGYTF
TRBD2	TRBV2	TRBJ2-1	many	TGTGCCAGCCAGACTAGCGGGGTGGGCAATGAGCAGTTCTTC	CASQTSGVGNEQFF
-	TRBV6-1	TRBJ2-2	-	TGTGCCACAGCCTCGGGACACTACACCGGGGAGCTGTTTTTT	CATASGHYTGELFF
TRBD2	TRBV7-4	TRBJ2-3	-	TGTGCCAGCAGCCACGGACTAGCGGGAGGATCAGATACGCAGTATTTT	CASSHGLAGGSDTQYF
TRBD2	TRBV5-4	TRBJ2-3	few	TGTGCCAGCAGCTTCGGGGGGGCGTCATATGATACGCAGTATTTT	CASSFGGASYDTQYF
TRBD2	TRBV20-1	TRBJ2-7	many	TGCAGTGCTATTTCGAGCGGGAGCTCCTACGAGCAGTACTTC	CSAISSGSSYEQYF
TRBD2	TRBV5-1	TRBJ2-1	-	TGCGCCAGCTCCTCGACTAGCGGGAGGCATAATGAGCAGTTCTTC	CASSSTSGRHNEQFF